This is a list of T cell receptor beta chains from one sample in a study of low-dose radiotherapy and immunotherapy resistance in tumors. TCRdb independently ran MiXCR on the reads; one entry per CDR3 protein. The sample lists 39,000 or so distinct CDR3 sequences; around 20% were seen once. This specimen consisted of PBMCs, obtained after low-dose radiotherapy plus immunotherapy. The receptor source for this set is a female donor with ovarian cancer. Each CDR3 is given with its conserved first and last residue. The D gene is left open where the match is weak. Some rows have no size entry. The others give once, few or many, or a class for an expanded clone.

TRBV13	many	TRBJ1-1	-	CASSEVMNTEAFF	TGTGCCAGCAGCGAGGTGATGAACACTGAAGCTTTCTTT
TRBV5-4	-	TRBJ2-5	TRBD2	CASSHGGGRSGETQYF	TGTGCCAGCAGCCACGGGGGCGGGAGGTCGGGGGAGACCCAGTACTTC
TRBV10-3	-	TRBJ1-2	-	CAISDPVGGRGYTF	TGTGCCATCAGTGATCCGGTGGGGGGCCGTGGCTACACCTTC
TRBV28	many	TRBJ2-5	TRBD1	CASSPSLQDRGRNLYF	TGTGCCAGCAGTCCCTCTCTTCAGGACAGGGGGCGAAACCTTTACTTC
TRBV12-3/TRBV12-4	many	TRBJ2-6	-	CASSSPVDSGANVLTF	TGTGCCAGCAGTTCCCCGGTAGACTCTGGGGCCAACGTCCTGACTTTC
TRBV23-1	-	TRBJ2-1	TRBD1	CASWWDSPYNEQFF	TGCGCCAGTTGGTGGGACAGCCCCTACAATGAGCAGTTCTTC
TRBV12-3/TRBV12-4	few	TRBJ2-1	TRBD1	CASSTGVVQFF	TGTGCCAGCAGTACAGGGGTTGTGCAGTTCTTC
TRBV14	many	TRBJ1-4	-	CASSLRGEKLFF	TGTGCCAGCAGCCTGCGGGGGGAAAAACTGTTTTTT
TRBV2	many	TRBJ1-5	-	CASSGRQNQPQHF	TGTGCCAGCAGTGGCCGACAGAATCAGCCCCAGCATTTT
TRBV18	many	TRBJ2-3	TRBD2	CASSPSGAPWYF	TGTGCCAGCTCCCCTAGCGGGGCGCCATGGTATTTT
TRBV27	medium-sized	TRBJ2-7	-	CASSSPGRLYEQYF	TGTGCCAGCAGTTCCCCCGGGCGCCTCTACGAGCAGTACTTC